These 24 T cell receptor beta chains originate from one sample sequenced in a study of T cell responses to AZD1222 COVID-19 vaccine. Method: immunoSEQ multiplex PCR; TCRdb's copy keeps in-frame clones and lacks some. The sample has 65,000 to 90,000 clones, about nine tenths seen once. Source: peripheral blood, taken on day 0 of AZD1222 vaccination. These receptors all stem from an adult in good health.

The chain uses TRBV5-6 and TRBJ2-7, with 10 bases lining up with TRBD2. This CDR3 comprises 15 residues. From germline, CDR1 is SGHDT and CDR2 YYEEEE. V lost 4 bases, J lost 5 bases, and 9 bases stayed unmatched. This chain's CDR3 is CASSGTSGASNEQYF. The DNA of the CDR3 is TGTGCCAGCAGCGGTACTAGCGGGGCTAGCAACGAGCAGTACTTC.

This chain links TRBV6-6 with TRBJ2-7, with D uncertain. Germline V gene lookup returns CDR1 MNHNY and CDR2 SVGAGI (reference sequence). V was shortened by 4 bases and J by 0 bases, with 16 bases between the two germline ends. The CDR3 is made up of 16 amino acids. The CDR3 protein is CASSSAGTHTSYEQYF. The CDR3 coding sequence is TGTGCCAGCAGTTCGGCTGGAACCCACACCTCCTACGAGCAGTACTTC.

This chain uses TRBV7-2 with TRBJ1-4; 7 bases align to TRBD1. Germline V gene sequence: CDR1 SGHTA, CDR2 FQGNSA. This CDR3 is 14 amino acids long. The junction had 8 bases not matched to a gene; V was cut back by 5 bases and J by 8 bases. CDR3 bases: TGTGCCAGCAGCGACAGGGCGGTTGAGGAAAAACTGTTTTTT. It codes for CASSDRAVEEKLFF.

In its sample, this clone was seen a few times. The chain joins TRBV3-1 (or the pseudogene TRBV3-2) to TRBJ1-6; 8 nucleotides line up with TRBD1. From germline, CDR1 is LGHDT and CDR2 YNNKEL (reference sequence). Losses at the gene ends were 1 base for V and 2 bases for J; bases not matched to a gene: 4. The CDR3 runs 17 residues. In DNA form, the CDR3 reads TGTGCCAGCAGCCAAGCGGCAGGGGGCACCTATAATTCACCCCTCCACTTT. Its protein product is CASSQAAGGTYNSPLHF.

The V gene is TRBV6-5, the J gene TRBJ2-7; D may be TRBD1 (6 bases). The CDR3 runs to 13 residues. Germline V gene data show CDR1 as MNHEY and CDR2 as SVGAGI. Trimming shortened V by 8 bases and J by 2 bases, and 13 bases separated the two germline ends. Here the CDR3 DNA reads TGTGCCAGCGTATCGGACAGCACCTACGAGCAGTACTTC. It codes for CASVSDSTYEQYF.

This clone was picked up a small number of times. The chain links TRBV6-1 to TRBJ1-3; perhaps TRBD1 as D (5 bases). The germline V and J ends were trimmed by 2 bases and 0 bases, with 11 bases remaining between them. The CDR3 runs to 16 residues. Germline values: CDR1 MNHNS, CDR2 SASEGT. The CDR3 DNA is TGTGCCAGCAGTGAACGGTCAGGGAGCTCTGGAAACACCATATATTTT. It encodes CASSERSGSSGNTIYF.

This clone was seen a handful of times. The J gene is TRBJ2-1, the V gene TRBV6-2 or TRBV6-3, with 8 nucleotides matching TRBD2. The CDR3 is 16 residues long. Trimming removed 2 bases from V and 9 bases from J; junction bases left unmatched: 12. Germline V gives CDR1 MNHEY, CDR2 SVGEGT. CDR3 coding DNA: TGTGCCAGCAGTTACACTTCTAGCGGGCCGAGGGGTGAGCAGTTCTTC. As protein: CASSYTSSGPRGEQFF.

This clone showed up just a few times. The V call is TRBV6-5, the J call TRBJ2-2, with a possible D match to TRBD2 (6 bases). V was cut by 6 bases and J by 5 bases, with 16 bases left in between. CDR1 and CDR2 from the germline V gene are MNHEY and SVGAGI. The CDR3 loop spans 15 amino acids. This CDR3 is CASSRGGVRTGELFF. The CDR3 nucleotides read TGTGCCAGCAGCCGCGGAGGGGTGCGTACCGGGGAGCTGTTTTTT.

This clone was observed a handful of times. The chain joins TRBV11-2 to TRBJ2-7; 12 bases map to TRBD2. The V and J ends lost 5 bases and 5 bases, in that order; junction bases with no gene match: 7. The length of the CDR3 is 15 residues. Germline V gene lookup returns CDR1 SGHAT and CDR2 FQNNGV. CDR3 sequence (DNA): TGTGCCAGCAGCCAGACTAGCGGGAGTTCCAACGAGCAGTACTTC. Translation gives CASSQTSGSSNEQYF.

This clone showed up just once. The chain carries TRBV3-1 (or the pseudogene TRBV3-2) and TRBJ1-2; TRBD1 matches 10 bases. This CDR3 is built from 15 residues. V lost 1 base and J lost 8; bases outside the gene matches: 7. Germline assignment: CDR1 LGHDT and CDR2 YNNKEL (reference sequence). CDR3 in amino acids: CASSQGADRGRGYTF. CDR3 sequence (DNA): TGTGCCAGCAGCCAAGGAGCGGACAGGGGGAGAGGCTACACCTTC.

The V gene is TRBV6-4, the J gene TRBJ2-4; 8 bases match TRBD1. Germline V CDR1 and CDR2: MRHNA, SNTAGT. V lost 6 bases and J lost 8; bases outside the gene matches: 9. The CDR3 length is 14 residues. The CDR3, as DNA: TGTGCCAGCAGCCCGACAGGGGAGGTGGACATTCAGTACTTC. Residues: CASSPTGEVDIQYF.

This chain joins TRBV15 and TRBJ2-7; D gene unclear. The CDR3 loop spans 15 amino acids. V was clipped by 0 bases and J by 3 bases, with 12 bases between them. CDR1 is LNHNV, CDR2 YYDKDF, per germline (reference sequence). CDR3 in amino acids: CATSRERRPFYEQYF. The CDR3 DNA reads as TGTGCCACCAGCAGAGAACGCCGGCCTTTCTACGAGCAGTACTTC.

The V call is TRBV30, the J call TRBJ2-7; 7 bases are shared with TRBD1. The ends lost 5 bases at V and 3 bases at J; junction bases unmatched: 1. CDR3 size: 11 residues. Germline V gene sequence: CDR1 GTSNPN, CDR2 SVGIG (reference sequence). The CDR3 coding sequence is TGTGCCTGGGGGACAGTCTACGAGCAGTACTTC. This encodes CAWGTVYEQYF.

In this sample, this clone turned up once. This chain uses TRBV27 with TRBJ1-1; the D gene is possibly TRBD1 (5 bases). In germline, CDR1 is MNHEY, CDR2 SMNVEV (reference sequence). The CDR3 runs to 13 residues. V was clipped by 2 bases and J by 7 bases, with 11 bases between them. This CDR3 reads CASSLRAQGEAFF. The CDR3 bases are TGTGCCAGCAGTTTAAGGGCCCAGGGTGAAGCTTTCTTT.

This clone was observed a single time. The chain couples TRBV11-2 to TRBJ2-7; 10 bases align to TRBD1. CDR1 and CDR2 (germline): SGHAT, FQNNGV. J was trimmed by 5 bases and V by 6 bases; bases with no gene match: 10. This CDR3 comprises 15 residues. CDR3 sequence (DNA): TGTGCCAGCAGTCTAGGGGGACAGGGGATCGACGAGCAGTACTTC. It is translated as CASSLGGQGIDEQYF.

This clone is a singleton in its sample. The chain recombines TRBV28 with TRBJ2-7; 10 bases match TRBD1. The trim removed 6 bases at V and 2 bases at J, leaving 4 bases unmatched. The CDR3 length is 14 residues. Germline V gives CDR1 MDHEN, CDR2 SYDVKM. The DNA of the CDR3 is TGTGCCAGCAGATTGACAGGGGGCCCCTACGAGCAGTACTTC. It specifies CASRLTGGPYEQYF.

This chain links TRBV13 with TRBJ1-1; 7 nucleotides match TRBD1. V gave up 5 bases and J gave up 1 base; unmatched junction bases: 10. The CDR3 length is 16 residues. Germline V gives CDR1 PRHDT, CDR2 FYEKMQ (reference sequence). CDR3 in amino acids: CASSTRQGRGNTEAFF. The CDR3 nucleotides are TGTGCCAGCAGCACCCGACAGGGACGCGGGAACACTGAAGCTTTCTTT.

V gene TRBV2 combines with J gene TRBJ1-2; D is unresolved. The CDR3 is made up of 15 amino acids. Trimming shortened V by 0 bases and J by 4 bases, and 12 bases separated the two germline ends. Germline CDR1 reads SNHLY; CDR2 reads FYNNEI. The DNA for the CDR3 is TGTGCCAGCAGTGAAGCACAGACATACTCCTATGGCTACACCTTC. Its protein is CASSEAQTYSYGYTF.

J is TRBJ1-3 and V is TRBV2; a possible D gene is TRBD1 (6 bases). Between the trimmed V and J ends, which lost 8 bases and 4 bases, there was a span of 12 bases. The CDR3 contains 13 residues. Germline values: CDR1 SNHLY, CDR2 FYNNEI. DNA for the CDR3: TGTGCCAGCGCAGGGGCGAAAGGAAACACCATATATTTT. This encodes CASAGAKGNTIYF.

This clone was seen a few times. The V gene is TRBV7-3, the J gene TRBJ1-1; D ambiguous. V lost 6 bases to trimming and J lost 2 bases, with 10 bases between them. The CDR3 runs 13 residues. CDR1 SGHTA and CDR2 FQGTGA come from the germline V gene. The CDR3 DNA reads TGTGCCAGCAGTTTTACAGCAAACACTGAAGCTTTCTTT. This codes for CASSFTANTEAFF.

In this sample, this clone turned up once. The chain is built from TRBV28 and TRBJ2-7; TRBD1 matches 7 bases. V was clipped by 5 bases and J by 6 bases; unmatched bases: 13. This CDR3 contains 15 residues. The V gene's germline CDR1 is MDHEN and CDR2 SYDVKM. CDR3 sequence: CASSKQTGTFSEQYF. DNA of the CDR3: TGTGCCAGCAGTAAACAGACAGGGACGTTTTCCGAGCAGTACTTC.

The chain employs TRBV15 and TRBJ1-4; maybe TRBD1 (5 bases). The CDR3 is 16 residues long. CDR1 and CDR2 (germline): LNHNV, YYDKDF (reference sequence). Trimming shortened V by 0 bases and J by 4 bases, and 12 bases separated the two germline ends. CDR3 region: CATSRDPAGINEKLFF. CDR3 DNA sequence: TGTGCCACCAGCAGAGATCCGGCAGGGATTAATGAAAAACTGTTTTTT.

The genes are TRBV18 and TRBJ1-5; D is possibly TRBD1 (5 bases). The CDR3 has 16 residues. CDR1 and CDR2 (germline): KGHSH, LQKENI. The germline V and J ends were trimmed by 6 bases and 2 bases, with 17 bases remaining between them. CDR3 sequence: CASSPTSGIGNQPQHF. CDR3 DNA: TGTGCCAGCTCCCCCACCTCAGGGATAGGCAATCAGCCCCAGCATTTT.

The CDR3: CASRQRTGRDSPLHF. CDR3 DNA: TGTGCCAGCAGACAACGGACAGGGAGGGATTCACCCCTCCACTTT. The rearrangement links TRBV27 to TRBJ1-6, with 8 bases fitting TRBD1. Germline assignment: CDR1 MNHEY and CDR2 SMNVEV (reference sequence). This CDR3 comprises 15 residues. V lost 6 bases and J lost 8; bases outside the gene matches: 9.